The 13 T cell receptor beta chains given below trace back to one sample, sequenced in a study of blood T cell repertoires in COVID-19. This table comes from immunoSEQ multiplex PCR, and its TCRdb copy is limited to in-frame clones, with some not included. The sample consists of about 74,000 clones, approximately 80% of them appearing once. Material: peripheral blood. The receptor source for this set is an elderly man with acute or convalescent COVID-19.

This clone came up a few times. The rearrangement uses TRBV5-4 and TRBJ1-6; no clear D. This CDR3 has 17 residues. The ends were cut back, 4 bases at V and 0 bases at J, with 14 bases in the middle. The germline CDR1 and CDR2 sequences are SGHNT and YYREEE (reference sequence). CDR3 coding DNA: TGTGCCAGCAGCGCGAGGGCTTCTAGCTCCTATAATTCACCCCTCCACTTT. Translation gives CASSARASSSYNSPLHF.

V and J are TRBV11-2 and TRBJ2-7, with D hard to call. Per the germline V gene, CDR1 is SGHAT and CDR2 is FQNNGV. The V gene lost 5 bases and the J gene lost 3 bases, with 14 bases spanning the gap. CDR3 size: 14 residues. The CDR3: CASSAPSQVYEQYF. In DNA form, the CDR3 reads TGTGCCAGCAGCGCTCCCAGCCAGGTCTACGAGCAGTACTTC.

The chain combines TRBV2 with TRBJ2-1; possible D gene TRBD2, 6 bases. This CDR3 has 15 amino acids. Trimming left V 6 bases short and J 0 bases short, with 12 bases between. Germline V gene data show CDR1 as SNHLY and CDR2 as FYNNEI. The CDR3 here is CASRPDGSSYNEQFF. The CDR3 nucleotides read TGTGCCAGCAGACCCGACGGGAGCTCCTACAATGAGCAGTTCTTC. Full variable domain (remainder filled in from reference TRBV2 and TRBJ2-1): EPEVTQTPSHQVTQMGQEVILRCVPISNHLYFYWYRQILGQKVEFLVSFYNNEISEKSEIFDDQFSVERPDGSNFTLKIRSTKLEDSAMYFCASRPDGSSYNEQFFGPGTRLTVL.

The chain combines TRBV20-1 with TRBJ1-5; a possible D gene is TRBD1 (6 bases). V gave up 3 bases and J gave up 6 bases, with 6 bases separating them. The CDR3 runs 11 residues. Per the germline V gene, CDR1 is DFQATT and CDR2 is SNEGSKA (reference sequence). The CDR3 region has the DNA TGCAGTGCTAGCAGGGGTCAGCCCCAGCATTTT. As protein: CSASRGQPQHF.

The chain recombines TRBV7-6 with TRBJ2-7; a weak D match, TRBD2 (7 bases). This CDR3 has 15 residues. Trimming pared 1 base from V and 3 bases from J, leaving 13 bases between. Per germline, CDR1 SGHVS and CDR2 FNYEAQ. The CDR3 region is CASSLVGGALYEQYF. The CDR3 region has the DNA TGTGCCAGCAGCTTAGTGGGGGGGGCCCTCTACGAGCAGTACTTC.

This clone appeared once. This chain's CDR3 is CASSLDRYQKPNEQFF. CDR3 DNA sequence: TGTGCCAGCAGCTTAGACAGGTATCAAAAGCCTAATGAGCAGTTCTTC. V gene TRBV11-2 combines with J gene TRBJ2-1, with no clear D. The CDR3 has 16 amino acids. The germline V and J ends were trimmed by 0 bases and 7 bases, with 16 bases remaining between them. From germline, CDR1 is SGHAT and CDR2 FQNNGV.

This chain connects TRBV19 to TRBJ1-2; 10 nucleotides agree with TRBD1. CDR1 is LNHDA, CDR2 SQIVND, per germline (reference sequence). V was clipped by 7 bases and J by 5 bases; unmatched bases: 10. CDR3 length equals 15 residues. The CDR3 coding sequence is TGTGCCAGTACCCCTAGGACAGGGGGAGGATATGGCTACACCTTC. As protein: CASTPRTGGGYGYTF.

This chain joins TRBV29-1 and TRBJ1-1, with no clear D. The CDR3 loop spans 14 amino acids. Germline V gene lookup returns CDR1 SQVTM and CDR2 ANQGSEA. V was clipped by 5 bases and J by 1 base, with 14 bases between them. The CDR3 bases are TGCAGCGTTCTCCCCCTCCCTTCGAACACTGAAGCTTTCTTT. Translated, it gives CSVLPLPSNTEAFF.

This clone was counted between two and nine times. The chain joins TRBV28 to TRBJ1-4; TRBD1 agrees at 8 bases. There are 14 residues in the CDR3. The germline CDR1 and CDR2 sequences are MDHEN and SYDVKM. J was trimmed by 8 bases and V by 6 bases; bases with no gene match: 8. CDR3 sequence reads: CASSTQGAWEKLFF. The CDR3 nucleotides read TGTGCCAGCAGCACGCAGGGGGCTTGGGAAAAACTGTTTTTT.

The CDR3 loop is CATSRKFGQGQGYTF. The CDR3 nucleotides are TGTGCCACCAGCAGAAAATTCGGACAGGGACAGGGCTACACCTTC. V gene TRBV15 combines with J gene TRBJ1-2, with 8 bases matching TRBD1. The V gene end was trimmed by 2 bases and the J gene end by 8 bases; junction bases not matched to a gene: 10. Germline-derived CDR1 and CDR2 are LNHNV and YYDKDF (reference sequence). The CDR3 consists of 15 residues.

This sequence joins TRBV5-4 and TRBJ2-3; the match to TRBD1 covers 9 bases. From germline, CDR1 is SGHNT and CDR2 YYREEE (reference sequence). The CDR3 sequence is 16 residues long. V lost 1 base to trimming and J lost 0 bases; unmatched junction nucleotides: 3. The CDR3 spells CASSLTGGFSTDTQYF. CDR3 coding DNA: TGTGCCAGCAGCTTGACAGGGGGCTTCAGCACAGATACGCAGTATTTT.

The chain carries TRBV14 and TRBJ1-1; the match to TRBD1 covers 8 bases. Germline V lookup: CDR1 SGHDN, CDR2 FVKESK. The length of the CDR3 is 17 residues. Trimming cost V 2 bases and J 0 bases; bases outside gene matches: 8. CDR3 region: CASSQNPGGTLNTEAFF. The CDR3 region has the DNA TGTGCCAGCAGCCAAAACCCAGGGGGCACCTTGAACACTGAAGCTTTCTTT. Full variable domain (outside the CDR3, taken from reference TRBV14 and TRBJ1-1): EAGVTQFPSHSVIEKGQTVTLRCDPISGHDNLYWYRRVMGKEIKFLLHFVKESKQDESGMPNNRFLAERTGGTYSTLKVQPAELEDSGVYFCASSQNPGGTLNTEAFFGQGTRLTVV.

The gene calls are TRBV27 and TRBJ2-1; 9 positions agree with TRBD1. The CDR3 runs to 16 residues. Germline V gene sequence: CDR1 MNHEY, CDR2 SMNVEV (reference sequence). Trimming at V came to 4 bases and at J to 8 bases, leaving 12 bases not matched to a gene. This CDR3 reads CASSSRTGGWADEQFF. DNA of the CDR3: TGTGCCAGCAGTTCGCGTACAGGGGGCTGGGCGGATGAGCAGTTCTTC.